This TCR beta chain derives from a study of cytomegalovirus exposure and HLA in healthy donors. Study information: Later, an analysis reported that the 120 or so validation repertoires had used the same platform as the approximately 720 first-cohort repertoires. Study results and limitations: Among TCR sequences, most were rare, though some public TCRs appeared in many donors. Cytomegalovirus-associated status was assigned to fewer than 200 TCR beta chains.

The data were produced by immunoSEQ multiplex PCR, yet TCRdb's version contains in-frame clones alone and is incomplete. The top ten clones hold approximately 0.7% of a sample with approximately 150,000 clones, approximately 93% of them seen once. Germline V gene data show CDR1 as SGHDT and CDR2 as YYEEEE. This CDR3 has 13 residues. With 1 base removed from V and 4 bases from J, the gap between germline ends came to 8 bases. This clone turned up a few times. Its antigen is not known. Sequencing input: PBMCs. The sequence was collected from a man between 18 and 35 years old in good health and CMV-seronegative. This chain joins TRBV5-6 and TRBJ1-2; tentative D call: TRBD1 (6 bases). CDR3 coding DNA: TGTGCCAGCAGCTTGACAGGGACCTATGGCTACACCTTC. It encodes CASSLTGTYGYTF.